The 22 T cell receptor beta chains below were found in one sample sequenced in a study of T-cell memory formation after mild COVID-19. TCRdb itself ran the 5' RACE reads through MiXCR, one entry per CDR3 protein. Among hundreds of thousands of distinct CDR3 sequences listed, 20% were seen once. The specimen was PBMCs or a T cell subset sorted from them (not recorded which). The receptors were gathered from an adult woman who had mild COVID-19 (a few samples of this study predate the infection). Cell type and time point are not known.

This clonotype was seen a few times. The CDR3 DNA follows: TGTGCCAGCAGTGAGACTAGCGGGAGGGCTCTGCGGTCCGCCGGGACAGATACGCAGTATTTT. Its protein product is CASSETSGRALRSAGTDTQYF. The chain is built from TRBV12-3 or TRBV12-4 and TRBJ2-3; 14 bases are a match to TRBD2. The CDR3 totals 21 residues. Losses at the gene ends were 5 bases for V and 3 bases for J; bases not matched to a gene: 19.

The sample holds a few counts of this clonotype. This CDR3 reads CASSPGQVLSGANVLTF. The CDR3 coding sequence is TGCGCCAGCTCCCCGGGACAGGTTCTCTCTGGGGCCAACGTCCTGACTTTC. The chain couples TRBV23-1 to TRBJ2-6; TRBD1 matches 8 bases. TRBV23-1 is annotated as an ORF whose role is uncertain. With 8 bases clipped from V and 0 bases from J, the junction kept 9 bases outside the gene matches. This CDR3 region has 17 residues.

The V and J genes are TRBV5-1 and TRBJ2-7, with D hard to call. The CDR3 is 15 residues long. The germline gives CDR1 SGHRS, CDR2 YFSETQ. V was pared by 1 base and J by 0 bases, with 11 bases between. The CDR3 sequence is CASSLSASSSYEQYF. The CDR3 DNA is TGCGCCAGCAGCTTGTCGGCTTCGAGCTCCTACGAGCAGTACTTC.

This clonotype was observed once. The genes are TRBV6-6 and TRBJ2-7, with TRBD2 matching 8 bases. The CDR3 totals 15 residues. Losses at the gene ends were 4 bases for V and 6 bases for J; bases not matched to a gene: 11. Germline CDR1 is MNHNY and CDR2 is SVGAGI (reference sequence). The CDR3 nucleotides are TGTGCCAGCAGTTCGGGGGGGGCGTTTACGGGCGAGCAGTACTTC. It yields the protein CASSSGGAFTGEQYF.

This chain connects TRBV24-1 to TRBJ2-3; D perhaps matches TRBD2 (5 bases). CDR3 size: 16 residues. V gave up 0 bases and J gave up 3 bases, with 12 bases separating them. CDR1 and CDR2 (germline): KGHDR, SFDVKD. CDR3 loop: CATSDLQGGSTDTQYF. CDR3 DNA sequence: TGTGCCACCAGTGATTTGCAAGGCGGGTCAACAGATACGCAGTATTTT.

This clonotype was seen more than once but under ten times. The chain uses TRBV5-1 and TRBJ2-1; the match to TRBD2 covers 8 bases. Germline CDR1 SGHRS, CDR2 YFSETQ. V lost 3 bases and J lost 7; bases outside the gene matches: 18. This CDR3 comprises 18 residues. The CDR3 reads CASSSVSPGLGRPNEQFF. The CDR3 DNA follows: TGCGCCAGCAGCTCCGTTTCACCGGGACTAGGTAGACCGAATGAGCAGTTCTTC.

The chain is built from TRBV12-3 or TRBV12-4 and TRBJ2-5; the D gene is possibly TRBD1 (6 bases). CDR3 length equals 14 residues. Trimming removed 5 bases from V and 4 bases from J, with 14 bases in between. CDR3 amino acids: CASSARTVRETQYF. Written as DNA, the CDR3 is TGTGCCAGCAGTGCGAGGACAGTTCGAGAGACCCAGTACTTC.

This clonotype was seen more than once but under ten times. This chain connects TRBV7-6 to TRBJ1-1; the match to TRBD1 covers 10 bases. This CDR3 has 16 residues. With 1 base clipped from V and 5 bases from J, the junction kept 7 bases outside the gene matches. The germline V gene encodes CDR1 SGHVS and CDR2 FNYEAQ. CDR3 protein: CASSLVPGQGRTEAFF. The CDR3 bases are TGTGCCAGCAGCTTAGTCCCGGGACAGGGGCGAACTGAAGCTTTCTTT.

There are a few counts of this clonotype. CDR3 protein: CSASRIGDNYGYTF. Here the CDR3 DNA reads TGCAGTGCTTCCCGGATAGGAGACAACTATGGCTACACCTTC. The chain links TRBV20-1 to TRBJ1-2; D remains unclear. V shed 5 bases and J shed 2 bases, with 15 bases lying between them. The germline V gene encodes CDR1 DFQATT and CDR2 SNEGSKA (reference sequence). CDR3 length equals 14 residues.

The table lists this clonotype with a few counts. The DNA for the CDR3 is TGTGCCAGCAGTGGGGCAGGGGTAAGCTACGAGCAGTACTTC. Protein product: CASSGAGVSYEQYF. This rearrangement joins TRBV27 to TRBJ2-7; D is perhaps TRBD1 (6 bases). The germline V gene encodes CDR1 MNHEY and CDR2 SMNVEV (reference sequence). Trimming took 5 bases from V and 3 from J, leaving 14 bases between them. The length of the CDR3 is 14 residues.

This clonotype was found many times. The V and J genes are TRBV9 and TRBJ2-7; TRBD1 agrees at 11 bases. The CDR3 is 14 amino acids. Germline CDR1 is SGDLS and CDR2 is YYNGEE. V was pared by 4 bases and J by 3 bases, with 3 bases of the junction left unmatched. DNA of the CDR3: TGTGCCAGCAGCACCGGGACAGGGGGCTACGAGCAGTACTTC. Protein product: CASSTGTGGYEQYF. Full variable domain (missing parts from reference TRBV9 and TRBJ2-7): DSGVTQTPKHLITATGQRVTLRCSPRSGDLSVYWYQQSLDQGLQFLIQYYNGEERAKGNILERFSAQQFPDLHSELNLSSLELGDSALYFCASSTGTGGYEQYFGPGTRLTVT.

Comments on this clonotype: Germline is not matched at one junction end, which may reflect a read error. The rearrangement joins TRBV7-7 to TRBJ1-4; 8 nucleotides agree with TRBD1. The CDR3 sequence is 21 residues long. Germline V CDR1 and CDR2: SSHAT, FNYEAQ (reference sequence). CDR3 nucleotide sequence: TGTGCTAGCAGCTTAAGAAAGCTGTCGGGACAGGCTCTACTAAGGGATGAAAAACTGTTTTTT. This translates into CASSLRKLSGQALLRDEKLFF.

V gene TRBV20-1 combines with J gene TRBJ2-1; D perhaps matches TRBD1 (6 bases). This CDR3 has 12 residues. V dropped 6 bases and J dropped 7 bases, with 13 bases sitting between them. Germline values: CDR1 DFQATT, CDR2 SNEGSKA (reference sequence). CDR3 in amino acids: CSAENQGNEQFF. The DNA for the CDR3 is TGCAGTGCCGAGAATCAGGGGAATGAGCAGTTCTTC.

This clonotype was picked up a small number of times. The genes are TRBV6-5 and TRBJ2-2; TRBD2 aligns across 7 bases. The germline V gene encodes CDR1 MNHEY and CDR2 SVGAGI. This CDR3 region has 17 residues. Trimming cost V 1 base and J 0 bases; bases outside gene matches: 5. The CDR3 DNA reads as TGTGCCAGCAGTTACTACCCGGGACTATCGAACACCGGGGAGCTGTTTTTT. Translated, it gives CASSYYPGLSNTGELFF.

This clonotype was counted between two and nine times. The chain has TRBV24-1 and TRBJ2-5, with 10 bases matching TRBD1. CDR1 KGHDR and CDR2 SFDVKD come from the germline V gene. The CDR3 runs to 14 residues. The ends lost 6 bases at V and 3 bases at J; junction bases unmatched: 3. This CDR3 is CATSSDRGKETQYF. CDR3 bases: TGTGCCACCAGTTCGGACAGGGGGAAAGAGACCCAGTACTTC.

The rearrangement uses TRBV19 and TRBJ1-1; D is undetermined. The germline CDR1 and CDR2 sequences are LNHDA and SQIVND (reference sequence). The CDR3 extends over 13 amino acids. The ends were cut back, 2 bases at V and 5 bases at J, with 9 bases in the middle. The CDR3 protein is CASSIMGSTEAFF. DNA of the CDR3: TGTGCCAGTAGTATAATGGGATCGACTGAAGCTTTCTTT.

This clonotype was detected only a few times. Given a much more abundant clone one base away, this may be a read error. The chain links TRBV7-6 to TRBJ2-2; no clear D gene. The CDR3 has 12 residues. The germline V gene encodes CDR1 SGHVS and CDR2 FNYEAQ. The ends were cut back, 6 bases at V and 3 bases at J, with 5 bases in the middle. The CDR3 region is CASSYYTGELFF. CDR3 sequence (DNA): TGTGCCAGCAGTTATTACACCGGGGAGCTGTTTTTT.

The gene calls are TRBV4-1 and TRBJ2-1, with 11 bases matching TRBD2. The length of the CDR3 is 18 residues. V lost 6 bases to trimming and J lost 3 bases; unmatched junction nucleotides: 13. Looked up from germline, CDR1 is MGHRA and CDR2 is YSYEKL. Here the CDR3 DNA reads TGCGCCAGCAGGGGGGGGACTAGCGGACTTCTTGACTACAATGAGCAGTTCTTC. Its protein product is CASRGGTSGLLDYNEQFF.

This clonotype occurred a few times. V and J are TRBV20-1 and TRBJ1-2; D is possibly TRBD1 (5 bases). The CDR3 runs to 13 residues. V shed 4 bases and J shed 2 bases, with 11 bases lying between them. Germline V lookup: CDR1 DFQATT, CDR2 SNEGSKA (reference sequence). CDR3 residues: CSAMIQGNYGYTF. The CDR3 coding sequence is TGCAGTGCTATGATTCAGGGAAACTATGGCTACACCTTC.

This clonotype has only a few counts. The chain recombines TRBV7-8 with TRBJ2-3; the match to TRBD2 covers 11 bases. The germline V gene has CDR1 SGHVS and CDR2 FQNEAQ. The junction had 25 bases not matched to a gene; V was cut back by 5 bases and J by 0 bases. There are 23 residues in the CDR3. CDR3 amino acids: CASSQAPLFLAGGPTSSTDTQYF. The CDR3 DNA sequence: TGTGCCAGCAGCCAAGCCCCCCTCTTTCTAGCGGGAGGCCCTACTTCTAGCACAGATACGCAGTATTTT.

The chain uses TRBV12-3 or TRBV12-4 and TRBJ1-2; no clear D gene. V gave up 4 bases and J gave up 2 bases, with 17 bases separating them. This CDR3 is 16 amino acids long. CDR3 protein: CASSWVDSQRNYGYTF. DNA of the CDR3: TGTGCCAGCAGTTGGGTTGATAGCCAGCGAAACTATGGCTACACCTTC.

The chain uses TRBV12-3 or TRBV12-4 and TRBJ2-1; TRBD2 agrees at 7 bases. The CDR3 is 15 amino acids. V lost 7 bases and J lost 6; bases outside the gene matches: 12. CDR3 region: CASTTLGRGLNEQFF. CDR3 bases: TGTGCCAGCACCACCCTGGGGAGGGGTCTCAATGAGCAGTTCTTC.